These 21 T cell receptor beta chains share one sample of origin, sequenced in a study of blood T cell repertoires in COVID-19. Sequencing was performed with immunoSEQ multiplex PCR; in TCRdb, only in-frame clones are kept and a portion is missing. The sample lists under 150,000 clones, roughly 80% occurring once. Sequencing was carried out using peripheral blood. The receptors here all came from a woman between 50 and 59 years old with active or convalescent COVID-19.

The chain couples TRBV5-1 to TRBJ1-2, with D possibly matching TRBD1 (6 bases). The CDR3 has 16 residues. CDR1 is SGHRS, CDR2 YFSETQ, per germline. V lost 8 bases and J lost 2, with 22 bases in between. The CDR3 DNA is TGCGCCAGACACGGAGTTTACAGGGAGAGGAACTATGGCTACACCTTC. Its translation is CARHGVYRERNYGYTF.

This chain links TRBV19 with TRBJ1-5; 7 bases match TRBD1. The CDR3 contains 15 residues. Unmatched junction bases numbered 10, after V lost 4 bases and J lost 7 bases. Germline CDR1 LNHDA, CDR2 SQIVND (reference sequence). The CDR3 loop is CASSRGQAGGQPQHF. CDR3 coding DNA: TGTGCCAGTAGTAGAGGACAGGCTGGGGGGCAGCCCCAGCATTTT.

This clone showed up just once. The chain has TRBV5-6 and TRBJ1-1, with D perhaps matching TRBD1 (5 bases). CDR3 length: 17 residues. V was trimmed by 0 bases and J by 5 bases, leaving 20 bases between them. Germline V gene lookup returns CDR1 SGHDT and CDR2 YYEEEE. The CDR3 loop is CASSLATGRKKKTEAFF. The CDR3 DNA is TGTGCCAGCAGCTTGGCAACAGGTCGGAAAAAGAAAACTGAAGCTTTCTTT. Supplemented by reference TRBV5-6 and TRBJ1-1, the full variable domain reads DAGVTQSPTHLIKTRGQQVTLRCSPKSGHDTVSWYQQALGQGPQFIFQYYEEEERQRGNFPDRFSGHQFPNYSSELNVNALLLGDSALYLCASSLATGRKKKTEAFFGQGTRLTVV.

The V and J genes are TRBV15 and TRBJ1-4; D is unclear. The CDR3 has 14 amino acids. CDR1 is LNHNV, CDR2 YYDKDF, per germline (reference sequence). V gave up 0 bases and J gave up 5 bases, with 7 bases separating them. The DNA of the CDR3 is TGTGCCACCAGCAGAGATAACGGGAATGAAAAACTGTTTTTT. It is translated as CATSRDNGNEKLFF.

The V gene is TRBV28, the J gene TRBJ2-7; 8 nucleotides align to TRBD1. This CDR3 comprises 14 residues. The germline CDR1 and CDR2 sequences are MDHEN and SYDVKM. V shed 3 bases, J shed 3 bases, and the junction held 4 bases outside the gene matches. This chain's CDR3 is CASSFVGTGYEQYF. The CDR3 DNA reads as TGTGCCAGCAGTTTCGTAGGGACAGGCTACGAGCAGTACTTC.

The chain links TRBV28 to TRBJ1-5; 8 nucleotides match TRBD1. The CDR3 sequence is 17 residues long. V trimming: 7 bases; J trimming: 1 base; junction bases outside the gene matches: 12. The germline V gene has CDR1 MDHEN and CDR2 SYDVKM. DNA for the CDR3: TGTGCCAGCACCCCCCAGGGGGCCCTCTCCAGCAATCAGCCCCAGCATTTT. This codes for CASTPQGALSSNQPQHF.

This clone was detected only a few times. The V call is TRBV29-1, the J call TRBJ1-5, with 9 nucleotides matching TRBD1. Per germline, CDR1 SQVTM and CDR2 ANQGSEA. CDR3 length: 16 amino acids. V was pared by 5 bases and J by 4 bases, with 12 bases of the junction left unmatched. The CDR3 sequence: CSVQYPGQGLNQPQHF. The CDR3 coding sequence is TGCAGCGTTCAGTATCCGGGACAGGGACTTAATCAGCCCCAGCATTTT.

The CDR3 loop reads CASSGDRDRAYF. CDR3 DNA sequence: TGTGCCAGCAGCGGCGACCGGGACAGGGCGTACTTC. This chain uses TRBV7-2 with TRBJ2-7; 9 nucleotides align to TRBD1. CDR1 SGHTA and CDR2 FQGNSA come from the germline V gene. Losses at the gene ends were 5 bases for V and 12 bases for J; bases not matched to a gene: 8. The CDR3 is 12 residues long. Combining the CDR3 with reference TRBV7-2 and TRBJ2-7 gives the whole variable domain GAGVSQSPSNKVTEKGKDVELRCDPISGHTALYWYRQSLGQGLEFLIYFQGNSAPDKSGLPSDRFSAERTGGSVSTLTIQRTQQEDSAVYLCASSGDRDRAYFGPGTRLTVT.

The chain joins TRBV6-2 or TRBV6-3 to TRBJ2-1, with TRBD2 matching over 13 bases. CDR3 size: 15 residues. Germline loops: CDR1 MNHEY, CDR2 SVGEGT. J was trimmed by 8 bases and V by 5 bases; bases with no gene match: 6. The CDR3 coding sequence is TGTGCCAGCAGTCTGGGACTAGCGGGATTCGATGAGCAGTTCTTC. Protein product: CASSLGLAGFDEQFF.

In this sample, this clone turned up a few times. The V gene is TRBV7-2, the J gene TRBJ1-3; 8 nucleotides line up with TRBD1. The CDR3 is 15 residues long. Trimming cost V 7 bases and J 1 base; bases outside gene matches: 6. The germline V gene encodes CDR1 SGHTA and CDR2 FQGNSA. The CDR3 DNA sequence: TGTGCCAGCACCCGACAGGGGCCGTCTGGAAACACCATATATTTT. Translation: CASTRQGPSGNTIYF.

The genes are TRBV12-3 or TRBV12-4 and TRBJ2-7; 9 positions match TRBD1. CDR3 length equals 13 residues. The V gene end was trimmed by 6 bases and the J gene end by 6 bases; junction bases not matched to a gene: 6. CDR3 sequence (DNA): TGTGCCAGCAGGGGGACAGGGCTAAGCGAGCAGTACTTC. Its translation is CASRGTGLSEQYF.

The rearrangement links TRBV12-3 or TRBV12-4 to TRBJ1-4; no clear D. The germline V and J ends were trimmed by 7 bases and 8 bases, with 11 bases remaining between them. CDR3 length: 12 amino acids. The CDR3 loop is CASTTSQEKLFF. In DNA, the CDR3 is TGTGCCAGCACCACATCCCAAGAAAAACTGTTTTTT.

This chain uses TRBV7-3 with TRBJ1-1; a possible D gene is TRBD1 (5 bases). Looked up from germline, CDR1 is SGHTA and CDR2 is FQGTGA. The germline V and J ends were trimmed by 5 bases and 7 bases, with 14 bases remaining between them. CDR3 length equals 13 residues. The CDR3 here is CASSTGWGLEAFF. CDR3 DNA: TGTGCCAGCAGCACCGGGTGGGGACTTGAAGCTTTCTTT.

The sample holds a few counts of this clone. The V call is TRBV7-2, the J call TRBJ1-2; weak D call: TRBD1 (6 bases). Trimming pared 1 base from V and 8 bases from J, leaving 23 bases between. The CDR3 totals 17 residues. Germline V lookup: CDR1 SGHTA, CDR2 FQGNSA. The chain's CDR3 is CASSLVIQGFVGMGYTF. CDR3 DNA: TGTGCCAGCAGCTTAGTAATACAGGGCTTTGTCGGGATGGGCTACACCTTC.

In nucleotides, the CDR3 is TGTGCCAGCAGTGACTATCTGGACACTGAAGCTTTCTTT. Its protein is CASSDYLDTEAFF. The chain uses TRBV2 and TRBJ1-1, with D hard to call. Germline CDR1 SNHLY, CDR2 FYNNEI. The CDR3 consists of 13 residues. Between the trimmed V and J ends, which lost 3 bases and 3 bases, there was a span of 8 bases.

CDR3 coding DNA: TGTGCCAGCAGCCGACAGGGTTTGGATGGCTACACCTTC. As protein: CASSRQGLDGYTF. The chain uses TRBV6-5 and TRBJ1-2; 7 bases map to TRBD1. Germline V CDR1 and CDR2: MNHEY, SVGAGI. The V gene end was trimmed by 6 bases and the J gene end by 6 bases; junction bases not matched to a gene: 7. The CDR3 runs to 13 residues.

The chain is built from TRBV12-5 and TRBJ2-6, with D tentatively TRBD2 (6 bases). The CDR3 is made up of 17 amino acids. V was pared by 4 bases and J by 4 bases, with 17 bases between. CDR1 and CDR2 (germline): LGHNT, FRNRAP. The DNA of the CDR3 is TGTGCTAGTGGTTCGACTTTGGGCGCGGGAGGGGCCAACGTCCTGACTTTC. It specifies CASGSTLGAGGANVLTF. The whole variable domain, filled in from reference TRBV12-5 and TRBJ2-6, reads DARVTQTPRHKVTEMGQEVTMRCQPILGHNTVFWYRQTMMQGLELLAYFRNRAPLDDSGMPKDRFSAEMPDATLATLKIQPSEPRDSAVYFCASGSTLGAGGANVLTFGAGSRLTVL.

The chain recombines TRBV7-7 with TRBJ2-1; the match to TRBD2 covers 11 bases. Germline CDR1 is SSHAT and CDR2 is FNYEAQ (reference sequence). Losses at the gene ends were 5 bases for V and 0 bases for J; bases not matched to a gene: 0. The CDR3 extends over 15 amino acids. Here the CDR3 DNA reads TGTGCCAGCAGCGGGACTAGCGGCTCCTACAATGAGCAGTTCTTC. It codes for CASSGTSGSYNEQFF. The full variable domain, its missing parts supplied by reference TRBV7-7 and TRBJ2-1, is GAGVSQSPRYKVTKRGQDVTLRCDPISSHATLYWYQQALGQGPEFLTYFNYEAQPDKSGLPSDRFSAERPEGSISTLTIQRTEQRDSAMYRCASSGTSGSYNEQFFGPGTRLTVL.

To note about this clone: A read error may produce the germline difference seen at one junction end. The CDR3 region has the DNA TGTGCCAGCAGATTATGGACTGGGAACACTGAAGCTTTCTTT. The encoded protein is CASRLWTGNTEAFF. The J gene is TRBJ1-1, the V gene TRBV28; D call uncertain. This CDR3 is built from 14 residues. CDR1 and CDR2 (germline): MDHEN, SYDVKM.

V usage is TRBV18 and J usage is TRBJ1-3; D unclear. This CDR3 comprises 17 residues. Germline loops: CDR1 KGHSH, CDR2 LQKENI. V was cut by 6 bases and J by 0 bases, with 18 bases left in between. The CDR3 reads CASSPSVTAISGNTIYF. CDR3 bases: TGTGCCAGCTCCCCCTCGGTAACAGCTATCTCTGGAAACACCATATATTTT.

This clone was counted only a few times. The chain links TRBV4-1 to TRBJ2-1, with 14 nucleotides matching TRBD2. V was clipped by 7 bases and J by 8 bases; unmatched bases: 4. CDR3 length equals 14 residues. Germline V gene sequence: CDR1 MGHRA, CDR2 YSYEKL. The CDR3 spells CASTPGLAGDEQFF. CDR3 nucleotide sequence: TGCGCCAGCACTCCGGGACTAGCGGGAGATGAGCAGTTCTTC.